This T cell receptor beta chain was identified in a study of blood T cell repertoires in COVID-19. Turning to the study itself: From the United States, Italy and Spain came samples of acute and convalescent COVID-19. PBMCs, B-cell-depleted T cells, or T cells were the source of the cDNA or gDNA that made up the material.

V lost 0 bases and J lost 4; bases outside the gene matches: 15. The CDR3 runs 18 residues. Germline V gene data show CDR1 as SGHRS and CDR2 as YFSETQ. How the authors handled the data: Researchers report that nucleated cell counts were estimated from reference gene primer amplification. The protocol was immunoSEQ multiplex PCR, while the TCRdb copy is restricted to in-frame clones and leaves out a portion. That table furnishes V, J and clone size, whereas the DNA furnished D and trimming. Found here are over 200,000 clones, about 80% of them singletons; the top ten hold less than 5.5%. This clonotype was obtained from a man aged 50-59 years with active or convalescent COVID-19. The material sequenced was peripheral blood. This chain joins TRBV5-1 and TRBJ1-1; TRBD1 agrees at 7 bases. The CDR3 region is CASSLDPTPTGWGTEAFF. CDR3 nucleotide sequence: TGCGCCAGCAGCTTGGACCCTACGCCGACAGGGTGGGGCACTGAAGCTTTCTTT.